The next 21 T cell receptor beta chains were all read from a single sample in a study of memory CD4+ T cells and cytomegalovirus serostatus. Repertoires were generated with immunoSEQ multiplex PCR, while TCRdb's copy carries only in-frame clones and drops some. The table lists roughly 60,000 clones, about 81% of them singletons. The sort gate was single viable CD3+CD4+CD8-CD45RO+ cells for memory CD4+ T cells. Sequencing used memory CD4+ T cells from blood. The receptors originated from an adult in good health and CMV-seronegative.

This clone was recorded only once. V usage is TRBV7-3 and J usage is TRBJ1-2, with 8 bases fitting TRBD1. V shed 2 bases, J shed 4 bases, and the junction held 6 bases outside the gene matches. Germline values: CDR1 SGHTA, CDR2 FQGTGA. CDR3 length: 15 amino acids. CDR3 nucleotides: TGTGCCAGCAGCTTAGGACAGGGTGGTTCCTATGGCTACACCTTC. This codes for CASSLGQGGSYGYTF.

This chain uses TRBV5-4 with TRBJ1-4; TRBD1 agrees at 7 bases. After removal of 1 base from V and 8 bases from J, the junction contained 5 bases not matched to a gene. Germline CDR1 is SGHNT and CDR2 is YYREEE (reference sequence). This CDR3 region has 14 residues. The CDR3: CASSLRQGDEKLFF. Here the CDR3 DNA reads TGTGCCAGCAGCTTGCGGCAGGGGGACGAAAAACTGTTTTTT.

The sample holds one count of this clone. The V and J genes are TRBV28 and TRBJ2-4; perhaps TRBD2 as D (6 bases). The CDR3 has 16 residues. Trimming stripped 2 bases from V and 1 base from J, with 12 bases between. The V gene's germline CDR1 is MDHEN and CDR2 SYDVKM. Written as DNA, the CDR3 is TGTGCCAGCAGTTTAGGAGGGGCCTTCGCCAAAAACATTCAGTACTTC. This gives the protein CASSLGGAFAKNIQYF.

The chain uses TRBV7-2 and TRBJ1-1; D gene ambiguous. Germline lookup yields CDR1 SGHTA and CDR2 FQGNSA. V lost 5 bases, J lost 4 bases, and 17 bases lay in between. CDR3 length: 15 amino acids. The CDR3 sequence is CASSAFHGRSTEAFF. DNA of the CDR3: TGTGCCAGCAGCGCTTTCCATGGAAGGAGCACTGAAGCTTTCTTT.

In the case of this clone: The same CDR3 arises from other DNA sequences in this sample as well. This chain uses TRBV5-1 with TRBJ1-4; D is perhaps TRBD1 (5 bases). There are 14 residues in the CDR3. The V gene lost 1 base and the J gene lost 2 bases, with 6 bases spanning the gap. CDR1 is SGHRS and CDR2 is YFSETQ in the germline V gene. CDR3 amino acids: CASSLSGTNEKLFF. DNA of the CDR3: TGCGCCAGCAGCTTGTCAGGGACTAATGAAAAACTGTTTTTT. The variable domain in full, completed from reference TRBV5-1 and TRBJ1-4, reads KAGVTQTPRYLIKTRGQQVTLSCSPISGHRSVSWYQQTPGQGLQFLFEYFSETQRNKGNFPGRFSGRQFSNSRSEMNVSTLELGDSALYLCASSLSGTNEKLFFGSGTQLSVL.

The chain has TRBV6-1 and TRBJ2-7, with 9 bases aligning to TRBD1. After removal of 5 bases from V and 5 bases from J, the junction contained 4 bases not matched to a gene. The CDR3 contains 13 residues. From germline, CDR1 is MNHNS and CDR2 SASEGT. In nucleotides, the CDR3 is TGTGCCAGCAGTAACAGGGGGCGGGACGAGCAGTACTTC. It encodes CASSNRGRDEQYF.

V and J are TRBV29-1 and TRBJ2-1; D is unclear. Per germline, CDR1 SQVTM and CDR2 ANQGSEA. CDR3 length: 15 amino acids. The germline V and J ends were trimmed by 5 bases and 2 bases, with 16 bases remaining between them. The DNA for the CDR3 is TGCAGCGTTACCCCCCCCACTCTAACCTACAATGAGCAGTTCTTC. Encoded protein: CSVTPPTLTYNEQFF.

There are a few counts of this clone. The chain recombines TRBV7-8 with TRBJ1-1; a possible D gene is TRBD1 (6 bases). The CDR3 sequence is 15 residues long. Germline lookup yields CDR1 SGHVS and CDR2 FQNEAQ. V shed 5 bases and J shed 0 bases, with 13 bases lying between them. For the CDR3, the DNA is TGTGCCAGCAGCGTCCGACAGGCGATGAACACTGAAGCTTTCTTT. Translated: CASSVRQAMNTEAFF.

This clone showed up just a few times. J is TRBJ2-5 and V is TRBV11-3; D is perhaps TRBD2 (7 bases). Germline V lookup: CDR1 SGHNT, CDR2 YENEEA. CDR3 length: 17 residues. V shed 1 base and J shed 3 bases, with 18 bases lying between them. As DNA, the CDR3 is TGTGCCAGCAGCTTAGGTCAAGGGGGAGGGACCGAAGAGACCCAGTACTTC. It specifies CASSLGQGGGTEETQYF.

This clone was recorded once. The chain is built from TRBV15 and TRBJ2-2; no firm D call. CDR1 and CDR2 from the germline V gene are LNHNV and YYDKDF (reference sequence). Between the trimmed V and J ends, which lost 1 base and 3 bases, there was a span of 3 bases. This CDR3 region has 13 residues. The CDR3 DNA reads as TGTGCCACCAGCAGAGCACACACCGGGGAGCTGTTTTTT. This gives the protein CATSRAHTGELFF.

This clone was observed once. The chain has TRBV6-1 and TRBJ1-5; D possibly corresponds to TRBD1 (6 bases). Between the trimmed V and J ends, which lost 3 bases and 2 bases, there was a span of 14 bases. Germline V gene lookup returns CDR1 MNHNS and CDR2 SASEGT. The CDR3 contains 16 residues. In nucleotides, the CDR3 is TGTGCCAGCAGTGATTCCCCGAACAGGGGCAATCAGCCCCAGCATTTT. Its protein product is CASSDSPNRGNQPQHF.

The chain employs TRBV11-3 and TRBJ2-1, with 12 bases fitting TRBD1. This CDR3 comprises 15 residues. V shed 5 bases, J shed 7 bases, and the junction held 6 bases outside the gene matches. CDR1 is SGHNT, CDR2 YENEEA, per germline. The CDR3 nucleotides are TGTGCCAGCAGCCCGGGACAGGGGGCAAGAAATGAGCAGTTCTTC. This translates into CASSPGQGARNEQFF.

The V and J genes are TRBV11-2 and TRBJ1-2, with unresolved D. CDR1 and CDR2 from the germline V gene are SGHAT and FQNNGV. Trimming took 0 bases from V and 0 from J, leaving 14 bases between them. The CDR3 has 17 residues. The CDR3 region is CASSLDGVTVPNYGYTF. Here the CDR3 DNA reads TGTGCCAGCAGCTTAGATGGAGTTACAGTTCCTAACTATGGCTACACCTTC.

V gene TRBV30 combines with J gene TRBJ2-1; D is unresolved. The ends were cut back, 0 bases at V and 12 bases at J, with 9 bases in the middle. CDR3 length: 11 amino acids. The germline gives CDR1 GTSNPN, CDR2 SVGIG (reference sequence). CDR3 bases: TGTGCCTGGAGTGTAGGCGAGCTGCAGTTCTTC. Encoded protein: CAWSVGELQFF. The variable domain in full, completed from reference TRBV30 and TRBJ2-1, reads SQTIHQWPATLVQPVGSPLSLECTVEGTSNPNLYWYRQAAGRGLQLLFYSVGIGQISSEVPQNLSASRPQDRQFILSSKKLLLSDSGFYLCAWSVGELQFFGPGTRLTVL.

This clone was seen just once. The V and J genes are TRBV4-1 and TRBJ2-2; tentative D call: TRBD1 (6 bases). CDR3 length: 15 amino acids. The germline CDR1 and CDR2 sequences are MGHRA and YSYEKL. Trimming stripped 4 bases from V and 4 bases from J, with 13 bases between. The CDR3 protein is CASSREDRTTGELFF. CDR3 in DNA: TGCGCCAGCAGCCGAGAAGACAGGACCACCGGGGAGCTGTTTTTT.

The chain couples TRBV27 to TRBJ1-2, with TRBD1 matching 7 bases. Germline V gives CDR1 MNHEY, CDR2 SMNVEV (reference sequence). The V and J ends lost 3 bases and 3 bases, in that order; junction bases with no gene match: 10. The CDR3 is made up of 16 amino acids. CDR3 sequence: CASSFQGEDSHYGYTF. The CDR3 DNA is TGTGCCAGCAGTTTCCAGGGGGAGGACTCTCACTATGGCTACACCTTC.

This chain joins TRBV5-1 and TRBJ1-4; possibly TRBD1 for D (5 bases). Trimming left V 3 bases short and J 13 bases short, with 13 bases between. The CDR3 is 12 residues long. Per germline, CDR1 SGHRS and CDR2 YFSETQ. DNA for the CDR3: TGCGCCAGCAGCTCGTCAGGGTTCGCACTGTTTTTT. It specifies CASSSSGFALFF.

V and J are TRBV7-9 and TRBJ2-1; the D is unclear. From germline, CDR1 is SEHNR and CDR2 FQNEAQ (reference sequence). This CDR3 is built from 14 residues. V dropped 8 bases and J dropped 1 base, with 12 bases sitting between them. In DNA, the CDR3 is TGTGCCAGCGTCATGAGCGCATCCTACAATGAGCAGTTCTTC. Protein sequence: CASVMSASYNEQFF. Together with reference TRBV7-9 and TRBJ2-1, the CDR3 gives the full variable domain: DTGVSQNPRHKITKRGQNVTFRCDPISEHNRLYWYRQTLGQGPEFLTYFQNEAQLEKSRLLSDRFSAERPKGSFSTLEIQRTEQGDSAMYLCASVMSASYNEQFFGPGTRLTVL.

The chain uses TRBV2 and TRBJ2-7; no definite D call. The CDR3 is made up of 12 amino acids. V shed 5 bases and J shed 3 bases, with 8 bases lying between them. Germline values: CDR1 SNHLY, CDR2 FYNNEI. CDR3 sequence: CASSLVSYEQYF. The DNA for the CDR3 is TGTGCCAGCAGTCTTGTAAGCTACGAGCAGTACTTC.

The J gene is TRBJ1-3, the V gene TRBV19; D is ambiguous. V lost 8 bases and J lost 3, with 14 bases in between. In germline, CDR1 is LNHDA, CDR2 SQIVND (reference sequence). This CDR3 contains 14 residues. CDR3 residues: CASAKSGIGNTIYF. In nucleotides, the CDR3 is TGTGCCAGTGCTAAATCGGGTATTGGAAACACCATATATTTT.

The chain combines TRBV19 with TRBJ1-5; D gene uncertain. The germline V and J ends were trimmed by 6 bases and 3 bases, with 12 bases remaining between them. This CDR3 comprises 14 residues. Germline CDR1 reads LNHDA; CDR2 reads SQIVND (reference sequence). Here the CDR3 DNA reads TGTGCCAGTAGATCATCGCAGGTCAATCAGCCCCAGCATTTT. This encodes CASRSSQVNQPQHF. Together with reference TRBV19 and TRBJ1-5, the CDR3 gives the full variable domain: DGGITQSPKYLFRKEGQNVTLSCEQNLNHDAMYWYRQDPGQGLRLIYYSQIVNDFQKGDIAEGYSVSREKKESFPLTVTSAQKNPTAFYLCASRSSQVNQPQHFGDGTRLSIL.